Following are 21 T cell receptor beta chains from one sample sequenced in a study of a mutant IDH1 vaccine in newly diagnosed glioma. Here immunoSEQ multiplex PCR was the method, and the copy in TCRdb shows in-frame clones only, minus some. The profile covers 45,000 to 60,000 clones, with roughly 78% appearing a single time and roughly 5.2% taken by the ten largest. The antigens for these receptors are not known. As for time point: week 5, during vaccination. Each dose of the vaccine consisted of 300 ug of mutant IDH1 20-mer peptide, with topical imiquimod. Sequenced material: PBMCs, taken from a glioma patient whose treatment included an IDH1 peptide vaccine. These receptors all stem from a man aged 50 to 59 with glioma.

This clone was seen just once. The rearrangement uses TRBV5-4 and TRBJ1-2; 11 positions match TRBD1. Unmatched junction bases numbered 8, after V lost 1 base and J lost 6 bases. In germline, CDR1 is SGHNT, CDR2 YYREEE (reference sequence). This CDR3 spans 16 amino acids. The chain's CDR3 is CASSLPGQGDRDGYTF. Here the CDR3 DNA reads TGTGCCAGCAGCTTGCCGGGACAGGGGGATAGGGATGGCTACACCTTC.

J is TRBJ1-1 and V is TRBV7-3; D gene unclear. This CDR3 has 16 residues. The ends were cut back, 5 bases at V and 5 bases at J, with 21 bases in the middle. Germline assignment: CDR1 SGHTA and CDR2 FQGTGA. The CDR3 is CASSLGTRYLGTEAFF. Written as DNA, the CDR3 is TGTGCCAGCAGCCTCGGAACAAGGTATCTGGGTACTGAAGCTTTCTTT.

CDR3 residues: CASSLAGGVMAGELFF. CDR3 nucleotide sequence: TGCGCCAGCAGCTTGGCCGGGGGAGTTATGGCCGGGGAGCTGTTTTTT. The chain couples TRBV5-1 to TRBJ2-2; D perhaps matches TRBD2 (6 bases). This CDR3 has 16 residues. V was cut by 0 bases and J by 6 bases, with 15 bases left in between. Germline-derived CDR1 and CDR2 are SGHRS and YFSETQ.

The chain couples TRBV18 to TRBJ2-5; a possible D gene is TRBD2 (6 bases). The CDR3 spans 15 residues. CDR1 and CDR2 (germline): KGHSH, LQKENI. V shed 3 bases and J shed 7 bases, with 18 bases lying between them. CDR3 sequence (DNA): TGTGCCAGCTCACCGCTGACCACTCAAGCGGGGACCCAGTACTTC. It codes for CASSPLTTQAGTQYF.

The V gene is TRBV5-4, the J gene TRBJ1-6, with TRBD1 identical over 7 bases. Germline V CDR1 and CDR2: SGHNT, YYREEE (reference sequence). The CDR3 spans 14 residues. V shed 0 bases, J shed 8 bases, and the junction held 2 bases outside the gene matches. The CDR3 reads CASSLVGGDSPLHF. CDR3 DNA sequence: TGTGCCAGCAGCTTGGTAGGGGGCGATTCACCCCTCCACTTT.

The chain links TRBV10-1 to TRBJ1-6; possibly TRBD1 for D (5 bases). CDR1 WNHNN and CDR2 SYGVQD come from the germline V gene (reference sequence). The CDR3 loop spans 18 amino acids. The germline V and J ends were trimmed by 2 bases and 4 bases, with 18 bases remaining between them. CDR3 sequence reads: CASSERTGTRGYNSPLHF. The CDR3 DNA reads TGCGCCAGCAGTGAGCGAACGGGGACCCGAGGGTATAATTCACCCCTCCACTTT.

The chain is built from TRBV30 and TRBJ2-7; D perhaps matches TRBD1 (7 bases). Germline lookup yields CDR1 GTSNPN and CDR2 SVGIG (reference sequence). With 4 bases removed from V and 6 bases from J, the gap between germline ends came to 16 bases. This CDR3 has 13 residues. The CDR3 coding sequence is TGTGCCTGGACCAGCCAGGGGGGTCGCGAGCAGTACTTC. Encoded protein: CAWTSQGGREQYF.

The V call is TRBV30, the J call TRBJ1-1; D is unclear. Trimming cost V 4 bases and J 1 base, with 10 bases left between them. This CDR3 region has 13 residues. Looked up from germline, CDR1 is GTSNPN and CDR2 is SVGIG (reference sequence). The CDR3 DNA follows: TGTGCCTGGACGTCGTCCGGGAACACTGAAGCTTTCTTT. It is translated as CAWTSSGNTEAFF.

CDR3 sequence (DNA): TGTGCCAGTAGTATCGGATTCCAGGGGGGTCAGCCCCAGCATTTT. It is translated as CASSIGFQGGQPQHF. The gene calls are TRBV19 and TRBJ1-5; 7 positions match TRBD1. CDR1 and CDR2 from the germline V gene are LNHDA and SQIVND (reference sequence). The V segment lost 3 bases and the J segment 6 bases; nucleotides outside the gene matches: 8. This CDR3 spans 15 amino acids. Based on the CDR3 plus reference TRBV19 and TRBJ1-5, the full variable domain is DGGITQSPKYLFRKEGQNVTLSCEQNLNHDAMYWYRQDPGQGLRLIYYSQIVNDFQKGDIAEGYSVSREKKESFPLTVTSAQKNPTAFYLCASSIGFQGGQPQHFGDGTRLSIL.

The rearrangement links TRBV19 to TRBJ2-2, with 9 bases aligning to TRBD1. The V and J ends lost 8 bases and 1 base, in that order; junction bases with no gene match: 8. This CDR3 region has 16 residues. Germline CDR1 reads LNHDA; CDR2 reads SQIVND (reference sequence). The CDR3: CASQESGQGNTGELFF. In DNA, the CDR3 is TGTGCCAGTCAGGAATCGGGACAGGGGAACACCGGGGAGCTGTTTTTT.

This clone has only one observation. The gene calls are TRBV5-1 and TRBJ1-1; the D gene is possibly TRBD1 (5 bases). The V gene lost 3 bases and the J gene lost 4 bases, with 13 bases spanning the gap. In germline, CDR1 is SGHRS, CDR2 YFSETQ. The CDR3 runs to 14 residues. The CDR3 loop is CASSYEGRSTEAFF. DNA for the CDR3: TGCGCCAGCAGCTACGAGGGGAGGAGCACTGAAGCTTTCTTT.

The genes are TRBV30 and TRBJ2-1; D gene ambiguous. The germline V gene encodes CDR1 GTSNPN and CDR2 SVGIG (reference sequence). The V end lost 3 bases, the J end lost 4 bases, and 7 bases lay between the germline ends. There are 12 residues in the CDR3. CDR3 sequence reads: CAWRASYNEQFF. The DNA for the CDR3 is TGTGCCTGGAGGGCCTCATACAATGAGCAGTTCTTC.

The CDR3 sequence: CASSLAGMWIQYF. Here the CDR3 DNA reads TGCGCCAGCAGCTTGGCAGGGATGTGGATTCAGTACTTC. The genes are TRBV5-1 and TRBJ2-4; TRBD1 might be the D (5 bases). From germline, CDR1 is SGHRS and CDR2 YFSETQ. The CDR3 extends over 13 amino acids. The V and J ends lost 0 bases and 10 bases respectively, with 11 bases between them. The full variable domain, rest sourced from reference TRBV5-1 and TRBJ2-4, is KAGVTQTPRYLIKTRGQQVTLSCSPISGHRSVSWYQQTPGQGLQFLFEYFSETQRNKGNFPGRFSGRQFSNSRSEMNVSTLELGDSALYLCASSLAGMWIQYFGAGTRLSVL.

The chain is built from TRBV30 and TRBJ1-4; the D is unclear. CDR3 length: 15 residues. Trimming pared 0 bases from V and 8 bases from J, leaving 16 bases between. Germline V gene lookup returns CDR1 GTSNPN and CDR2 SVGIG (reference sequence). CDR3 sequence: CAWSVYEVGIEKLFF. The CDR3 DNA follows: TGTGCCTGGAGTGTTTACGAAGTGGGCATCGAAAAACTGTTTTTT.

This chain uses TRBV29-1 with TRBJ2-1; 10 bases agree with TRBD2. V gave up 6 bases and J gave up 7 bases; unmatched junction bases: 9. CDR1 and CDR2 (germline): SQVTM, ANQGSEA. This CDR3 has 14 amino acids. The DNA of the CDR3 is TGCAGCGTATCCTTAACTAGCGGGGTGAATGAGCAGTTCTTC. Protein: CSVSLTSGVNEQFF.

In its sample, this clone was seen a few times. The rearrangement links TRBV5-6 to TRBJ1-2; TRBD1 is a possible D gene (5 bases). The CDR3 consists of 13 residues. Deletions cut 3 bases from V and 8 bases from J, with 14 bases between. Per the germline V gene, CDR1 is SGHDT and CDR2 is YYEEEE. The CDR3 region is CASSSGTRGGYTF. The CDR3 DNA sequence: TGTGCCAGCAGCTCAGGGACCCGTGGGGGCTACACCTTC.

V usage is TRBV5-6 and J usage is TRBJ1-1; TRBD1 matches at 7 bases. The CDR3 runs to 13 residues. CDR1 SGHDT and CDR2 YYEEEE come from the germline V gene. J was trimmed by 7 bases and V by 4 bases; bases with no gene match: 7. CDR3 DNA: TGTGCCAGCAGCCCGACAGGGATAGGTGAAGCTTTCTTT. Protein product: CASSPTGIGEAFF.

This clone was found a few times. The V call is TRBV6-1, the J call TRBJ1-3; no definite D call. Trimming cost V 6 bases and J 4 bases, with 7 bases left between them. The length of the CDR3 is 12 residues. Germline CDR1 MNHNS, CDR2 SASEGT. This CDR3 reads CASSLAGNTIYF. For the CDR3, the DNA is TGTGCCAGCAGCTTAGCAGGAAACACCATATATTTT.

The gene calls are TRBV7-2 and TRBJ2-1, with 8 positions matching TRBD2. The V segment lost 0 bases and the J segment 16 bases; nucleotides outside the gene matches: 8. The V gene's germline CDR1 is SGHTA and CDR2 FQGNSA. CDR3 length: 13 residues. In nucleotides, the CDR3 is TGTGCCAGCAGCTTAGCCTCCACTAGCGGCCTTTTCTTC. This translates into CASSLASTSGLFF.

V and J are TRBV30 and TRBJ2-1; perhaps D is TRBD1 or TRBD2 (6 bases each). With 0 bases removed from V and 4 bases from J, the gap between germline ends came to 13 bases. Germline V CDR1 and CDR2: GTSNPN, SVGIG (reference sequence). The CDR3 covers 15 residues. The DNA of the CDR3 is TGTGCCTGGAGTGTACGCGGGACAACTTACAATGAGCAGTTCTTC. Its translation is CAWSVRGTTYNEQFF.

V gene TRBV10-3 combines with J gene TRBJ2-5; D is ambiguous. V lost 6 bases and J lost 5, with 7 bases in between. This CDR3 is built from 11 residues. Per germline, CDR1 ENHRY and CDR2 SYGVKD. The CDR3 coding sequence is TGTGCCATCAGCTTCGAGGAGACCCAGTACTTC. Translating it yields CAISFEETQYF.